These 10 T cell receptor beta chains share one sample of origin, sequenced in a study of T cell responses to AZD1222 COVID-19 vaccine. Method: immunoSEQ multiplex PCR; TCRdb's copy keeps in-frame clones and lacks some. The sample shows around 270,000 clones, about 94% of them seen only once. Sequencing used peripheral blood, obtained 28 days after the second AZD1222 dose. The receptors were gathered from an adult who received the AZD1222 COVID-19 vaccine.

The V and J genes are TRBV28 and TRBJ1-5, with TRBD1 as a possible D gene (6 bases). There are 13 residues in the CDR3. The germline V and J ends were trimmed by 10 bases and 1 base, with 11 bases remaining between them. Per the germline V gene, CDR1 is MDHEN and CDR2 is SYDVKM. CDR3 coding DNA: TGTGCCATTAGGGGGAGGAGCAATCAGCCCCAGCATTTT. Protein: CAIRGRSNQPQHF.

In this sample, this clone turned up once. The CDR3 nucleotides read TGCGCCAGCAGCTTGGCCCAGGGGCCCACAGATACGCAGTATTTT. Translated, it gives CASSLAQGPTDTQYF. V gene TRBV5-1 combines with J gene TRBJ2-3; possibly TRBD1 for D (6 bases). Germline CDR1 SGHRS, CDR2 YFSETQ. The CDR3 spans 15 residues. Trimming stripped 0 bases from V and 2 bases from J, with 10 bases between.

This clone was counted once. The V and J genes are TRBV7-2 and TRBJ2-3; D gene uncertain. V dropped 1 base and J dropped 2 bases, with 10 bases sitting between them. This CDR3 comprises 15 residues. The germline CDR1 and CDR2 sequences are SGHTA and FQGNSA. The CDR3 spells CASSLEPGPTDTQYF. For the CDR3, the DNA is TGTGCCAGCAGCTTAGAACCAGGTCCCACAGATACGCAGTATTTT.

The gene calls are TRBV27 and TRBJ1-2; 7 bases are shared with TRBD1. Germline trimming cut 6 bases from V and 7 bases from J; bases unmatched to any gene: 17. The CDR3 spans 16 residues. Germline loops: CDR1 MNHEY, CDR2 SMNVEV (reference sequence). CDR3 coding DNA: TGTGCCAGCAGCCCTATGTCCAACAGGGGACTGGCTGGCTACACCTTC. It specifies CASSPMSNRGLAGYTF.

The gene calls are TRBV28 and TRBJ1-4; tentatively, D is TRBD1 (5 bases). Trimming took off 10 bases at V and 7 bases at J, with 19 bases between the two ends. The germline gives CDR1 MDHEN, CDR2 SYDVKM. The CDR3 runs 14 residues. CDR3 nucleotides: TGTGCCACCCGGGGGGGAGCGATGGGTGAAAAACTGTTTTTT. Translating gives CATRGGAMGEKLFF.

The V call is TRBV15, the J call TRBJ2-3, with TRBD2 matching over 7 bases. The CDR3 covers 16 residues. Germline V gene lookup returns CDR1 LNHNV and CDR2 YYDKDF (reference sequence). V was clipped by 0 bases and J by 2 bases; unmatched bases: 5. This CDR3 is CATSRDAGADTDTQYF. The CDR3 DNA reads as TGTGCCACCAGCAGAGACGCGGGAGCGGACACAGATACGCAGTATTTT.

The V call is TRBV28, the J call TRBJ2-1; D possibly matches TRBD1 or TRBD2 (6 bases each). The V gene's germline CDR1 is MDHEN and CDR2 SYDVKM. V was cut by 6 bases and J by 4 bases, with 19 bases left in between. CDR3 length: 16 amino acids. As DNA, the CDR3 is TGTGCCAGCAGGCCTTCGCTCAGGGGAGGATACAATGAGCAGTTCTTC. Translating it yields CASRPSLRGGYNEQFF.

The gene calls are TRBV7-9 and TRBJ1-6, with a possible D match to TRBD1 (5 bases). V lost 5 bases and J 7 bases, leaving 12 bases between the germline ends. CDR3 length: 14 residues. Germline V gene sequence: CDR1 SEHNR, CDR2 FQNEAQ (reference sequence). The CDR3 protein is CASSPGTWNSPLHF. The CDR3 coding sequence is TGTGCCAGCAGCCCGGGGACCTGGAATTCACCCCTCCACTTT.

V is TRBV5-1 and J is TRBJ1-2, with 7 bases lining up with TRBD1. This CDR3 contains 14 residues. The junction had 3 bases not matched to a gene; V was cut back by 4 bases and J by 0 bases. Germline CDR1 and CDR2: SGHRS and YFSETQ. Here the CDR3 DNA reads TGCGCCAGCAGCCCGGGGACAGCTAACTATGGCTACACCTTC. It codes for CASSPGTANYGYTF.

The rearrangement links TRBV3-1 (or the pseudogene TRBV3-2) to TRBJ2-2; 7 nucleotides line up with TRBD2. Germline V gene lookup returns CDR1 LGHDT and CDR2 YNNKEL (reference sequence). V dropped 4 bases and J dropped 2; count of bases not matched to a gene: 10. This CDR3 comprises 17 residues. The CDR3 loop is CASSPFGKRDNTGELFF. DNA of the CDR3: TGTGCCAGCAGCCCCTTCGGGAAGCGGGATAACACCGGGGAGCTGTTTTTT.